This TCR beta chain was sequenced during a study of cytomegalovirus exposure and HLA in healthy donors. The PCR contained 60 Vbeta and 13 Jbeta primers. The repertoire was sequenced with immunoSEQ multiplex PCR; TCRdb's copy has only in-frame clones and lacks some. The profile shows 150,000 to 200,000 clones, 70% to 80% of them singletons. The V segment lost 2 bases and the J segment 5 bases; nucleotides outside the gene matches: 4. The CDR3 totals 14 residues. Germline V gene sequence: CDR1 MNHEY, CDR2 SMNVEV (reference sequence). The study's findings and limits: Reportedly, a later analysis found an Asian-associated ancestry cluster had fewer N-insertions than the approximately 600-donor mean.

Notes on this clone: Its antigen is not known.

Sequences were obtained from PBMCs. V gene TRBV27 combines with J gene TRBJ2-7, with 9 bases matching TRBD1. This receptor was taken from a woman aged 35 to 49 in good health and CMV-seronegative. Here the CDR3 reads CASSLEDRGDEQYF. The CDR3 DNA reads TGTGCCAGCAGTTTAGAGGACAGGGGTGACGAGCAGTACTTC.